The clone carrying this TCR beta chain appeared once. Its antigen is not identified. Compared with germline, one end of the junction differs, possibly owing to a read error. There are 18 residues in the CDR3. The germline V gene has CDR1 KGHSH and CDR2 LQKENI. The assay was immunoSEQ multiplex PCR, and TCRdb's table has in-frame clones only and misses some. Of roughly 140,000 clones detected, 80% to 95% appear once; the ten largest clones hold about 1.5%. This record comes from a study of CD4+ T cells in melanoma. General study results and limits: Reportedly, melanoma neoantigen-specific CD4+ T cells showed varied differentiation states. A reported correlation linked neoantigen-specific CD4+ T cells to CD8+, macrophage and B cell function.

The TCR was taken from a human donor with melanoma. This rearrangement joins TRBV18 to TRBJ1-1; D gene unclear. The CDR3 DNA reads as TGTGCCAGCTCACCAGTCCGTCATCGACAAGACCGGAACGCTGAAGCTTTCTTT. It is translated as CASSPVRHRQDRNAEAFF.